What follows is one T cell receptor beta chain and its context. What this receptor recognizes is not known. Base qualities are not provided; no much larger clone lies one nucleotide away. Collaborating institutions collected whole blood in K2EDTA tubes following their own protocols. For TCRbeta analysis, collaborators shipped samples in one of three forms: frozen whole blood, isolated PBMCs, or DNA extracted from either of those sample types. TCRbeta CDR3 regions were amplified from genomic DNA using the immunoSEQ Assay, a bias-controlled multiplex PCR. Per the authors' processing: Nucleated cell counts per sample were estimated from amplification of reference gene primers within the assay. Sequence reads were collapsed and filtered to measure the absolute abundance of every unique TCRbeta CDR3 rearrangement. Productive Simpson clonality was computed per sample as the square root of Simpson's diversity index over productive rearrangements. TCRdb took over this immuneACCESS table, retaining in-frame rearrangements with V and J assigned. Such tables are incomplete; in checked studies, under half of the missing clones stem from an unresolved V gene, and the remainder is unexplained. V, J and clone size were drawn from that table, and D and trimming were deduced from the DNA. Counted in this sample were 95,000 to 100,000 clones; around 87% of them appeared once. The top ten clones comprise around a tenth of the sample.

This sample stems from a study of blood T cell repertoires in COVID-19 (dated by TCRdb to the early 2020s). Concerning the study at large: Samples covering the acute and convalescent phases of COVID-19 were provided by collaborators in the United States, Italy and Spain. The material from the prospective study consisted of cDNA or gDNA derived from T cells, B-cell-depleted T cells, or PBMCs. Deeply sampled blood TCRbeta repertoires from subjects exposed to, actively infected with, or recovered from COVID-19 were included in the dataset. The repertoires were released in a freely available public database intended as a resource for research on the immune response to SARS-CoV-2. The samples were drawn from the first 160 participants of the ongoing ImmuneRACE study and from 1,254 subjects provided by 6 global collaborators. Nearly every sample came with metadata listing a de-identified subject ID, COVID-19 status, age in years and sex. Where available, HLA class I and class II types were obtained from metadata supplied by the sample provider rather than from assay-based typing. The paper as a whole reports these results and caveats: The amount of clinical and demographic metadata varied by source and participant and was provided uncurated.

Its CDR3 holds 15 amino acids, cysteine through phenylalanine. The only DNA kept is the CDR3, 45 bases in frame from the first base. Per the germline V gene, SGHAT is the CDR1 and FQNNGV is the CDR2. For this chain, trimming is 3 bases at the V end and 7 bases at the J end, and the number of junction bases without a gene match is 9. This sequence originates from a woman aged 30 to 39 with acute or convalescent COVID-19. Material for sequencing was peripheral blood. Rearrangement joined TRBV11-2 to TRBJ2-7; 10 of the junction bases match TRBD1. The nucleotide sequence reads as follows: TGTGCCAGCAGCTTTGGGACAGGGGTAGGGGAAGAGCAGTACTTC. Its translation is CASSFGTGVGEEQYF.